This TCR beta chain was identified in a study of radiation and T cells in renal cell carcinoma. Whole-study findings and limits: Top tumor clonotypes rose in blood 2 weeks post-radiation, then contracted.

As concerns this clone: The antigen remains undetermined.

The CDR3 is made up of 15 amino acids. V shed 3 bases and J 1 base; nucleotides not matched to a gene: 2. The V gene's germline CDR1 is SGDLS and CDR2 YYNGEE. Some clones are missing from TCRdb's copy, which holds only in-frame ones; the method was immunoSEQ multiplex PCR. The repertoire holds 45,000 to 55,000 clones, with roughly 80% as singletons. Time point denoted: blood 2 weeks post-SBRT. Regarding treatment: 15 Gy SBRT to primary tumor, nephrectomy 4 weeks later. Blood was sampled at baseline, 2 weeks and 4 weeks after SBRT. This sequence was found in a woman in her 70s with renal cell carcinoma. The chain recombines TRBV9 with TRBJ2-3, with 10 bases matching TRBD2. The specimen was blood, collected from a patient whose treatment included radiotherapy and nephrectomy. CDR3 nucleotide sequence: TGTGCCAGCAGCGAAAGCGGGAGGGGCACAGATACGCAGTATTTT. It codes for CASSESGRGTDTQYF.